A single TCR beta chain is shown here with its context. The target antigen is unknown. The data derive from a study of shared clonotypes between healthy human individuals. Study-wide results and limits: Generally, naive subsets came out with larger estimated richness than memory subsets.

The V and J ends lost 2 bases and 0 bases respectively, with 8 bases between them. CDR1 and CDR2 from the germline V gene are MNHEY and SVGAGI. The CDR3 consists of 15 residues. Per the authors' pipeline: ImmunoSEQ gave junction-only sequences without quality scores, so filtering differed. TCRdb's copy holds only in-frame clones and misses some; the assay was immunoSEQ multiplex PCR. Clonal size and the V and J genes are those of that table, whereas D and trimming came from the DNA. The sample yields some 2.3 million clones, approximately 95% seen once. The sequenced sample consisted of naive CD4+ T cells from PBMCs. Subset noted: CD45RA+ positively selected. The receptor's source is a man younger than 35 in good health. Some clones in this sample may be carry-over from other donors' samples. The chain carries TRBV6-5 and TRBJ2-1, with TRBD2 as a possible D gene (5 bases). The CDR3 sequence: CASSYRESSYNEQFF. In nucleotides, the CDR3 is TGTGCCAGCAGTTACAGGGAGAGCTCCTACAATGAGCAGTTCTTC.